The table lists the clone carrying this T cell receptor (beta chain) with many counts. As yet, its antigen is unknown. J was trimmed by 4 bases and V by 4 bases; bases with no gene match: 15. This CDR3 region has 17 residues. This entry belongs to a study of neurological immune-mediated disorders. For the study at large: For the 35 or so multiple sclerosis patients, the disease was relapsing-remitting in about 31 and secondary progressive in 3.

TCRdb ran MiXCR on the 5' RACE reads and lists one entry per CDR3 protein. The data hold 50,000 or so distinct CDR3 sequences, with roughly 4% observed a single time. Findings and caveats of the study: When the repertoires were sorted by phylogenetic grouping, those of 18 of 34 multiple sclerosis patients ended up in one related-CDR3 cluster, a possible signature.

Sequencing input: PBMCs. The origin of this receptor is a man younger than 40 with multiple sclerosis. This sequence joins TRBV12-3 or TRBV12-4 and TRBJ1-1; 7 bases line up with TRBD1. CDR3 nucleotide sequence: TGTGCCAGCAGTTACATAATGACAGGGTTGTTGGGCACTGAAGCTTTCTTT. Residues: CASSYIMTGLLGTEAFF.